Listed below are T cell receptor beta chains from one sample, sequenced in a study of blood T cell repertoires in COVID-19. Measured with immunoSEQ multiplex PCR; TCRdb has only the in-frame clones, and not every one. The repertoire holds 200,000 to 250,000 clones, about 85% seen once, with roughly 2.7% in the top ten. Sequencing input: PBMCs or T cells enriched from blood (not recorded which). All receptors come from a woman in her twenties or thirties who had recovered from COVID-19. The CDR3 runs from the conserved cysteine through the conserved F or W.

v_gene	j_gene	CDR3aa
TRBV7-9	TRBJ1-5	CASSLGRDRGRVQPQHF
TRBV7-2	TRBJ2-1	CASSLGTGKGYNEQFF
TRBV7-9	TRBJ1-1	CASSLAGSRTGRREAFF
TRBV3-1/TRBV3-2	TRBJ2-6	CASSQVLRLPSGANVLTF
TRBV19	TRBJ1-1	CASSTTATANTEAFF
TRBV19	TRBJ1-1	CASSITGTEAFF
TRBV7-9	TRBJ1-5	CASSLVLAGRGNQPQHF
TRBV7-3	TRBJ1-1	CASSRQGRHTEAFF
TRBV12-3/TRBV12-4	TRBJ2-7	CASSLRTYEQYF
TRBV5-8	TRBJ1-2	CASSLSRYGYTF
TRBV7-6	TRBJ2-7	CASSLQGQGPYEQYF
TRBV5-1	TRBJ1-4	CASSLQPGSEKLFF
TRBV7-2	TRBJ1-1	CASSLVLVSGTEAFF
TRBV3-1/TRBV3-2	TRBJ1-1	CASSQGRNTEAFF
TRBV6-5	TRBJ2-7	CASSSTRDRGYEQYF
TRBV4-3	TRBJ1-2	CASSQDPMNYGYTF
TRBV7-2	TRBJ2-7	CASSSTRPTGEQYF
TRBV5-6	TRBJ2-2	CASASQENTGELFF
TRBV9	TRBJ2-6	CASSPLPGQGSGANVLTF
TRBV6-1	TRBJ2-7	CASSEAGEGYEQYF
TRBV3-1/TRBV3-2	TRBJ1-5	CASSWGDNQPQHF
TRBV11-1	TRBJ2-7	CASSLKVEASHEQYF
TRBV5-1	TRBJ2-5	CASSYGQGQETQYF
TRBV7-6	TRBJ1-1	CASSPQGYMNTEAFF
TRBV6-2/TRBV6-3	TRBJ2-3	CASSFGLAGGPATDTQYF